The 15 T cell receptor beta chains in this list originate from one sample, sequenced in a study of T cell responses to AZD1222 COVID-19 vaccine. Libraries were prepared by immunoSEQ multiplex PCR; TCRdb keeps only in-frame clonotypes and omits some of them. The sample yields 70,000 to 85,000 clones, 83% seen once. Sequencing was performed on peripheral blood, taken 28 days after the second AZD1222 dose. The receptors shown here come from an adult who received the AZD1222 COVID-19 vaccine.

This chain links TRBV19 with TRBJ2-3; no definite D call. The ends were cut back, 5 bases at V and 3 bases at J, with 9 bases in the middle. In germline, CDR1 is LNHDA, CDR2 SQIVND (reference sequence). This CDR3 is 13 amino acids long. CDR3: CASSAHRTDTQYF. CDR3 nucleotides: TGTGCCAGTAGTGCCCATCGAACAGATACGCAGTATTTT.

The chain links TRBV7-6 to TRBJ2-2; 12 bases line up with TRBD1. Germline CDR1 and CDR2: SGHVS and FNYEAQ. After removal of 5 bases from V and 4 bases from J, the junction contained 5 bases not matched to a gene. This CDR3 has 16 residues. In DNA form, the CDR3 reads TGTGCCAGCAGCCAGTGGGGACAGGGGGCCACCGGGGAGCTGTTTTTT. As protein: CASSQWGQGATGELFF.

The genes are TRBV5-1 and TRBJ2-7; 9 bases line up with TRBD1. CDR1 is SGHRS and CDR2 is YFSETQ in the germline V gene. V lost 4 bases to trimming and J lost 2 bases; unmatched junction nucleotides: 7. The CDR3 has 15 residues. The CDR3: CASSEGQGLTYEQYF. CDR3 in DNA: TGCGCCAGCAGCGAGGGACAGGGACTAACCTACGAGCAGTACTTC.

The genes are TRBV11-2 and TRBJ2-4; D uncertain. CDR1 is SGHAT, CDR2 FQNNGV, per germline. Trimming took 4 bases from V and 7 from J, leaving 14 bases between them. The CDR3 sequence is 14 residues long. CDR3 DNA: TGTGCCAGCAGCTCCCGACTCCTAGGGAACATTCAGTACTTC. This translates into CASSSRLLGNIQYF.

This chain connects TRBV7-9 to TRBJ1-2, with D hard to call. Trimming stripped 5 bases from V and 6 bases from J, with 19 bases between. Germline values: CDR1 SEHNR, CDR2 FQNEAQ (reference sequence). CDR3 length: 15 amino acids. The CDR3 coding sequence is TGTGCCAGCAGCCCCGATCTGGGGATTACAAATGGCTACACCTTC. It translates to CASSPDLGITNGYTF.

CDR3 sequence reads: CASSTLAGAYNEQFF. CDR3 sequence (DNA): TGTGCCAGTAGTACCCTAGCGGGGGCCTACAATGAGCAGTTCTTC. J is TRBJ2-1 and V is TRBV19, with 10 bases aligning to TRBD2. V lost 4 bases, J lost 2 bases, and 2 bases stayed unmatched. The CDR3 length is 15 residues. Germline CDR1 and CDR2: LNHDA and SQIVND (reference sequence).

This rearrangement joins TRBV5-4 to TRBJ1-2; 8 positions match TRBD1. Germline V CDR1 and CDR2: SGHNT, YYREEE (reference sequence). V shed 1 base, J shed 3 bases, and the junction held 2 bases outside the gene matches. The CDR3 extends over 14 amino acids. In DNA, the CDR3 is TGTGCCAGCAGCTTGAGGGACAGGTACTATGGCTACACCTTC. Protein: CASSLRDRYYGYTF.

This clone was seen a handful of times. The chain is built from TRBV19 and TRBJ2-7; TRBD2 matches at 7 bases. This CDR3 has 14 residues. V lost 7 bases and J lost 7; bases outside the gene matches: 13. Germline V CDR1 and CDR2: LNHDA, SQIVND (reference sequence). This CDR3 reads CASTRGDSPAEQYF. CDR3 in DNA: TGTGCCAGTACCCGGGGGGACTCCCCGGCAGAGCAGTACTTC.

The gene calls are TRBV2 and TRBJ1-2; D is possibly TRBD1 (6 bases). Trimming stripped 6 bases from V and 6 bases from J, with 11 bases between. The CDR3 is made up of 12 amino acids. Germline CDR1 SNHLY, CDR2 FYNNEI. DNA for the CDR3: TGTGCCAGCAGAGGGGGTGTCAATGGCTACACCTTC. Translation gives CASRGGVNGYTF.

The chain links TRBV6-5 to TRBJ2-7; D call uncertain. CDR1 and CDR2 (germline): MNHEY, SVGAGI. Between the trimmed V and J ends, which lost 0 bases and 3 bases, there was a span of 9 bases. This CDR3 spans 14 amino acids. CDR3 amino acids: CASSYSRQNYEQYF. The DNA of the CDR3 is TGTGCCAGCAGTTACTCCCGGCAGAACTACGAGCAGTACTTC.

The V and J genes are TRBV2 and TRBJ2-5; D tentatively fits TRBD1 or TRBD2 (5 bases each). CDR1 is SNHLY and CDR2 is FYNNEI in the germline V gene. The CDR3 is 14 amino acids. Trimming shortened V by 8 bases and J by 5 bases, and 18 bases separated the two germline ends. CDR3 DNA sequence: TGTGCCAGCCCCCGAGGGGTAGCGTCGGAGACCCAGTACTTC. Residues: CASPRGVASETQYF.

The gene calls are TRBV5-4 and TRBJ2-3; TRBD2 agrees at 9 bases. The CDR3 runs to 16 residues. Germline CDR1 SGHNT, CDR2 YYREEE (reference sequence). V trimming: 2 bases; J trimming: 5 bases; junction bases outside the gene matches: 9. The CDR3 nucleotides read TGTGCCAGCAGCTTAATGCAACAAGCGGGGGGAGATACGCAGTATTTT. This gives the protein CASSLMQQAGGDTQYF. Complete variable domain (other parts from reference TRBV5-4 and TRBJ2-3): ETGVTQSPTHLIKTRGQQVTLRCSSQSGHNTVSWYQQALGQGPQFIFQYYREEENGRGNFPPRFSGLQFPNYSSELNVNALELDDSALYLCASSLMQQAGGDTQYFGPGTRLTVL.

This clone was counted a few times. V usage is TRBV3-1 (or the pseudogene TRBV3-2) and J usage is TRBJ1-2, with D maybe TRBD1 (5 bases). Germline values: CDR1 LGHDT, CDR2 YNNKEL (reference sequence). The CDR3 contains 13 residues. V lost 6 bases to trimming and J lost 2 bases, with 10 bases between them. The CDR3 coding sequence is TGTGCCAGCAGTCGAGACAGAAACTATGGCTACACCTTC. Residues: CASSRDRNYGYTF.

V gene TRBV15 combines with J gene TRBJ2-3; D is undetermined. V was cut by 0 bases and J by 2 bases, with 9 bases left in between. This CDR3 comprises 15 residues. Germline V gene lookup returns CDR1 LNHNV and CDR2 YYDKDF (reference sequence). The CDR3 is CATSRDLANTDTQYF. The CDR3 bases are TGTGCCACCAGCAGAGATCTGGCGAACACAGATACGCAGTATTTT. Based on the CDR3 plus reference TRBV15 and TRBJ2-3, the full variable domain is DAMVIQNPRYQVTQFGKPVTLSCSQTLNHNVMYWYQQKSSQAPKLLFHYYDKDFNNEADTPDNFQSRRPNTSFCFLDIRSPGLGDTAMYLCATSRDLANTDTQYFGPGTRLTVL.

V gene TRBV19 combines with J gene TRBJ2-7, with TRBD1 matching over 7 bases. Germline CDR1 reads LNHDA; CDR2 reads SQIVND (reference sequence). The V gene end was trimmed by 5 bases and the J gene end by 2 bases; junction bases not matched to a gene: 3. The CDR3 runs to 13 residues. CDR3: CASSPGQTYEQYF. The CDR3, as DNA: TGTGCCAGTAGTCCGGGACAGACCTACGAGCAGTACTTC. The variable domain in full, with the rest retrieved from reference TRBV19 and TRBJ2-7, is DGGITQSPKYLFRKEGQNVTLSCEQNLNHDAMYWYRQDPGQGLRLIYYSQIVNDFQKGDIAEGYSVSREKKESFPLTVTSAQKNPTAFYLCASSPGQTYEQYFGPGTRLTVT.